A single sample gave rise to the 20 T cell receptor beta chains below, sequenced in a study of blood T cell repertoires in COVID-19. The assay was immunoSEQ multiplex PCR, and TCRdb's table has in-frame clones only and misses some. The repertoire consists of 120,000 to 150,000 clones, with 85% occurring once and the leading ten covering around 3.1%. What was sequenced was peripheral blood. The receptors come from a woman in her thirties or forties with active or convalescent COVID-19.

CDR3 sequence reads: CASSLRQLNTEAFF. The DNA of the CDR3 is TGTGCCAGCAGCTTACGACAGTTGAACACTGAAGCTTTCTTT. The V gene is TRBV7-9, the J gene TRBJ1-1; tentatively, D is TRBD1 (5 bases). This CDR3 has 14 amino acids. The germline V gene has CDR1 SEHNR and CDR2 FQNEAQ (reference sequence). The V end lost 2 bases, the J end lost 0 bases, and 7 bases lay between the germline ends.

The rearrangement links TRBV28 to TRBJ1-1; 9 bases agree with TRBD1. CDR1 MDHEN and CDR2 SYDVKM come from the germline V gene. The CDR3 totals 13 residues. Losses at the gene ends were 8 bases for V and 2 bases for J; bases not matched to a gene: 3. CDR3 sequence: CASGTGINTEAFF. The CDR3 DNA follows: TGTGCCAGCGGGACAGGGATTAACACTGAAGCTTTCTTT.

The chain has TRBV28 and TRBJ1-2, with 10 bases fitting TRBD1. Unmatched junction bases numbered 5, after V lost 5 bases and J lost 5 bases. CDR3 length equals 14 residues. Germline CDR1 and CDR2: MDHEN and SYDVKM. The CDR3 region is CASSKTGGPYGYTF. Here the CDR3 DNA reads TGTGCCAGCAGTAAGACAGGGGGCCCTTATGGCTACACCTTC.

The gene calls are TRBV4-2 and TRBJ2-1; D might be TRBD2 (5 bases). Germline CDR1 and CDR2: LGHNA and YNFKEQ. The CDR3 sequence is 19 residues long. Between the trimmed V and J ends, which lost 0 bases and 1 base, there was a span of 19 bases. The CDR3 region has the DNA TGTGCCAGCAGCCAAGAGCGTCTTAACCGTCGGACTTCCTACAATGAGCAGTTCTTC. Amino acid sequence: CASSQERLNRRTSYNEQFF.

This sequence joins TRBV28 and TRBJ1-1, with D uncertain. Trimming shortened V by 7 bases and J by 2 bases, and 17 bases separated the two germline ends. The CDR3 covers 15 residues. Germline V gene lookup returns CDR1 MDHEN and CDR2 SYDVKM. In DNA form, the CDR3 reads TGTGCCAGCACTGAATACCGGGAGCTCAACACTGAAGCTTTCTTT. It translates to CASTEYRELNTEAFF.

This sequence joins TRBV24-1 and TRBJ2-1, with TRBD1 matching 10 bases. Germline trimming cut 3 bases from V and 5 bases from J; bases unmatched to any gene: 9. Germline CDR1 KGHDR, CDR2 SFDVKD. The CDR3 runs 17 residues. Here the CDR3 DNA reads TGTGCCACCAGTGATCTAACCGGGACAGGGGAAAACAATGAGCAGTTCTTC. Translation: CATSDLTGTGENNEQFF.

This clone has only one observation. J is TRBJ1-4 and V is TRBV27, with D perhaps TRBD1 (6 bases). The germline CDR1 and CDR2 sequences are MNHEY and SMNVEV (reference sequence). The ends were cut back, 5 bases at V and 7 bases at J, with 17 bases in the middle. This CDR3 spans 15 amino acids. The CDR3 nucleotides read TGTGCCAGCAGTCCTGGGGGCTCCGGAGGTGAAAAACTGTTTTTT. Its protein product is CASSPGGSGGEKLFF.

The J gene is TRBJ2-3, the V gene TRBV4-1, with unresolved D. CDR1 is MGHRA, CDR2 YSYEKL, per germline. V was pared by 1 base and J by 4 bases, with 6 bases between. This CDR3 has 13 residues. The CDR3 bases are TGCGCCAGCAGCCAAGCGAGTTCAGATACGCAGTATTTT. This encodes CASSQASSDTQYF.

The V gene is TRBV19, the J gene TRBJ2-5; 10 bases fit TRBD1. The CDR3 has 17 amino acids. Losses at the gene ends were 6 bases for V and 6 bases for J; bases not matched to a gene: 16. The germline gives CDR1 LNHDA, CDR2 SQIVND (reference sequence). The CDR3 DNA sequence: TGTGCCAGTAGCCTTGCACCGGGACAGGGGAAGCCACAGACCCAGTACTTC. Translated: CASSLAPGQGKPQTQYF.

The chain uses TRBV28 and TRBJ1-5; TRBD1 might be the D (5 bases). The CDR3 runs 16 residues. Per germline, CDR1 MDHEN and CDR2 SYDVKM. Trimming cost V 2 bases and J 2 bases, with 13 bases left between them. The CDR3 spells CASSLLQGEGNQPQHF. As DNA, the CDR3 is TGTGCCAGCAGTTTACTTCAGGGTGAGGGCAATCAGCCCCAGCATTTT.

In this sample, this clone turned up a few times. The chain recombines TRBV4-1 with TRBJ2-5, with TRBD2 matching over 7 bases. In germline, CDR1 is MGHRA, CDR2 YSYEKL. The CDR3 loop spans 13 amino acids. V was clipped by 5 bases and J by 5 bases; unmatched bases: 5. The CDR3 coding sequence is TGCGCCAGCAGCACGACTAGCCGGGAGACCCAGTACTTC. It encodes CASSTTSRETQYF.

The chain joins TRBV7-2 to TRBJ2-1; D is possibly TRBD2 (6 bases). The CDR3 runs 14 residues. Germline lookup yields CDR1 SGHTA and CDR2 FQGNSA. Trimming pared 5 bases from V and 5 bases from J, leaving 13 bases between. The CDR3 region is CASSQRRADNEQFF. As DNA, the CDR3 is TGTGCCAGCAGCCAACGGAGGGCGGACAATGAGCAGTTCTTC.

This clone appeared a few times. The V call is TRBV3-1 (or the pseudogene TRBV3-2), the J call TRBJ1-1; D not resolved. The CDR3 extends over 13 amino acids. Germline CDR1 reads LGHDT; CDR2 reads YNNKEL (reference sequence). V shed 0 bases and J shed 4 bases, with 6 bases lying between them. Here the CDR3 reads CASSQDRATEAFF. The CDR3, as DNA: TGTGCCAGCAGCCAAGATAGAGCCACTGAAGCTTTCTTT.

The chain links TRBV15 to TRBJ1-1; D is undetermined. Trimming pared 0 bases from V and 1 base from J, leaving 15 bases between. The CDR3 is 17 residues long. Germline V gene lookup returns CDR1 LNHNV and CDR2 YYDKDF (reference sequence). This CDR3 reads CATSRDLSRGANTEAFF. The CDR3 nucleotides are TGTGCCACCAGCAGAGATTTGTCCCGAGGAGCGAACACTGAAGCTTTCTTT.

The rearrangement links TRBV5-1 to TRBJ1-1; the D gene is possibly TRBD1 (5 bases). The CDR3 length is 16 residues. V was shortened by 0 bases and J by 4 bases, with 16 bases between the two germline ends. Germline CDR1 SGHRS, CDR2 YFSETQ. DNA of the CDR3: TGCGCCAGCAGCTTGGCCCCCCCGGGGGAAGGCACTGAAGCTTTCTTT. It translates to CASSLAPPGEGTEAFF.

This chain links TRBV11-3 with TRBJ2-5, with 11 bases lining up with TRBD1. J gave up 2 bases and V 5 bases, and 1 base lay outside the gene matches. The CDR3 loop spans 14 amino acids. Germline CDR1 SGHNT, CDR2 YENEEA. Here the CDR3 reads CASSGQGAQETQYF. The CDR3 DNA is TGTGCCAGCAGCGGACAGGGGGCACAAGAGACCCAGTACTTC.

This chain joins TRBV27 and TRBJ1-5; the D gene is possibly TRBD1 (5 bases). This CDR3 is built from 15 residues. V was trimmed by 1 base and J by 1 base, leaving 8 bases between them. Germline V gene sequence: CDR1 MNHEY, CDR2 SMNVEV (reference sequence). CDR3 DNA sequence: TGTGCCAGCAGTTTATGGGGCAGGAGCAATCAGCCCCAGCATTTT. This translates into CASSLWGRSNQPQHF.

This chain uses TRBV19 with TRBJ1-5; D perhaps matches TRBD1 (5 bases). The V end lost 4 bases, the J end lost 0 bases, and 10 bases lay between the germline ends. CDR3 size: 15 residues. The germline V gene has CDR1 LNHDA and CDR2 SQIVND (reference sequence). The CDR3 DNA is TGTGCCAGTAGTAGGGGCGTCAATAGCAATCAGCCCCAGCATTTT. Translation gives CASSRGVNSNQPQHF. The full variable domain, its missing parts supplied by reference TRBV19 and TRBJ1-5, is DGGITQSPKYLFRKEGQNVTLSCEQNLNHDAMYWYRQDPGQGLRLIYYSQIVNDFQKGDIAEGYSVSREKKESFPLTVTSAQKNPTAFYLCASSRGVNSNQPQHFGDGTRLSIL.

This clone was found once. In DNA, the CDR3 is TGTGCCAGTAACTCCGCTACAACTAATGAAAAACTGTTTTTT. This gives the protein CASNSATTNEKLFF. The rearrangement uses TRBV19 and TRBJ1-4; D is unclear. CDR1 is LNHDA, CDR2 SQIVND, per germline (reference sequence). This CDR3 is built from 14 residues. V lost 7 bases to trimming and J lost 0 bases, with 9 bases between them.

The chain combines TRBV18 with TRBJ2-1; maybe TRBD2 (6 bases). V was shortened by 5 bases and J by 0 bases, with 11 bases between the two germline ends. The germline V gene encodes CDR1 KGHSH and CDR2 LQKENI. This CDR3 is 15 amino acids long. CDR3 sequence: CASSLTTSSYNEQFF. The CDR3 DNA follows: TGTGCCAGCTCATTAACGACTAGCTCCTACAATGAGCAGTTCTTC.